This T cell receptor beta chain is from a study of vaccination and CD4 T cells after COVID-19. Study-level information: Convalescent donors totaled six males and four females, including two who were Hispanic.

This clonotype was detected only once. Its cognate antigen is unknown. An Oncomine TCR Beta short-read assay was used to sequence the DNA from cultured CD4+ T cells. In TCRdb, the PCR reads were re-called with MiXCR into one record per CDR3 protein. The table has over 14,000 distinct CDR3 sequences, more than 55% seen once. Treatment indicated: approximately nine-day PBMC culture with coronavirus spike peptide pools or control peptides (ViraFEST assay). Sequenced material: CD4+ T cells from blood, cultured in vitro. The receptor was isolated from a human donor who had recovered from COVID-19.

This CDR3 is CASSKDRALYGYTF. In DNA, the CDR3 is TGTGCCAGCAGTAAGGACAGGGCGCTCTATGGCTACACCTTC. The V gene is TRBV6-1, the J gene TRBJ1-2, with 8 nucleotides matching TRBD1. Germline loops: CDR1 MNHNS, CDR2 SASEGT. V gave up 5 bases and J gave up 4 bases; unmatched junction bases: 6. The CDR3 is 14 residues long.